This T cell receptor beta chain was recorded in a study of T cell changes during pregnancy in multiple sclerosis. The CDR3 is made up of 12 amino acids. V shed 6 bases, J shed 10 bases, and the junction held 7 bases outside the gene matches. The germline V gene has CDR1 SGHDN and CDR2 FVKESK. Assay used: immunoSEQ multiplex PCR; TCRdb lists only in-frame clones, some missing. The repertoire holds some 80,000 clones, with 85% to 95% as singletons. This TCR derives from a female donor with multiple sclerosis, enrolled in a pregnancy study. The material was CD4+ T cells from peripheral blood mononuclear cells, obtained after pregnancy. This chain links TRBV14 with TRBJ2-3; TRBD1 agrees at 7 bases. The CDR3 DNA sequence: TGTGCCAGCAGTCGAGACAGGGTGGCGCAGTATTTT. It codes for CASSRDRVAQYF.